The T cell receptor beta chain described here comes from a study of response to subunit inactivated influenza vaccine. This clonotype was seen more than once but under ten times. Antigen unknown. Each CDR3 protein gets one entry after TCRdb re-called the RT-PCR reads with MiXCR. The table shows almost 250,000 distinct CDR3 sequences, with 12% occurring only once. Study results and limitations: A suggestion made by the authors is that each seasonal influenza vaccination recruits few new T cells.

Trimming took 2 bases from V and 3 from J, leaving 2 bases between them. The CDR3 totals 12 residues. CDR1 is MNHEY and CDR2 is SVGEGT in the germline V gene. The source of this sequence is a man aged 50 or older who received an inactivated influenza vaccine. The sample consisted of non-naive T cells sorted from PBMCs, taken 14 to 15 days before vaccination. This sequence joins TRBV6-2 or TRBV6-3 and TRBJ1-5; no clear D. Here the CDR3 DNA reads TGTGCCAGCAGTTACGCCAATCAGCCCCAGCATTTT. Translation: CASSYANQPQHF.